The 18 T cell receptor beta chains reported below all come from one sample, sequenced in a study of blood T cells in healthy people across ages. A second PCR, run for roughly 6 to 11 cycles, used a sample-barcoded 5' primer plus a J-beta primer mix. One entry per CDR3 protein, called by TCRdb with MiXCR from the 5' RACE reads. The sample has roughly 800,000 distinct CDR3 sequences; 20% to 25% are singletons. The data were also submitted as part of a second study, on T cells of mothers and their children.

The sample comprised blood. These receptors came from a boy between 10 and 17 years old in good health.

The genes are TRBV18 and TRBJ1-1; possible D gene TRBD1, 5 bases. CDR3 length equals 18 residues. Deletions cut 6 bases from V and 0 bases from J, with 23 bases between. The germline V gene has CDR1 KGHSH and CDR2 LQKENI. The CDR3 sequence: CASSLWTKYPLMNTEAFF. DNA of the CDR3: TGTGCCAGCTCTCTATGGACAAAGTACCCTCTCATGAACACTGAAGCTTTCTTT.

The chain has TRBV11-2 and TRBJ2-3; TRBD2 aligns across 7 bases. The CDR3 is made up of 18 amino acids. J was trimmed by 4 bases and V by 5 bases; bases with no gene match: 18. Germline V gene sequence: CDR1 SGHAT, CDR2 FQNNGV. The CDR3 bases are TGTGCCAGCAGCGAGAGAGGCGGTCGGGGGGTTAGCGCAGATACGCAGTATTTT. It specifies CASSERGGRGVSADTQYF.

The chain combines TRBV15 with TRBJ2-3, with D perhaps matching TRBD2 (6 bases). The CDR3 contains 13 residues. V was trimmed by 8 bases and J by 3 bases, leaving 12 bases between them. Germline CDR1 is LNHNV and CDR2 is YYDKDF (reference sequence). The CDR3 sequence: CATGGSETDTQYF. The CDR3 DNA is TGTGCCACCGGGGGGTCCGAGACAGATACGCAGTATTTT.

CDR3: CASSSEQGPLRYEQYF. DNA of the CDR3: TGCGCCAGCAGCTCTGAACAGGGCCCCCTAAGGTACGAGCAGTACTTC. V gene TRBV5-1 combines with J gene TRBJ2-1; TRBD1 is a possible D gene (6 bases). The better agreement between TRBJ2-7 and the DNA end casts doubt on the J call. Germline V gene sequence: CDR1 SGHRS, CDR2 YFSETQ. CDR3 length equals 16 residues.

This chain uses TRBV5-1 with TRBJ2-6, with 10 bases identical to TRBD1. CDR3 length equals 17 residues. Germline lookup yields CDR1 SGHRS and CDR2 YFSETQ. J lost 1 base, V lost 4 bases, and 5 bases had no gene match. CDR3 sequence reads: CASSPTGGLSGANVLTF. The CDR3 DNA reads TGCGCCAGCAGCCCGACAGGGGGCTTATCTGGGGCCAACGTCCTGACTTTC.

The chain employs TRBV28 and TRBJ1-5; 7 positions agree with TRBD1. Germline V lookup: CDR1 MDHEN, CDR2 SYDVKM. This CDR3 has 15 amino acids. The junction had 7 bases not matched to a gene; V was cut back by 5 bases and J by 3 bases. The chain's CDR3 is CASSEPTGPNQPQHF. The CDR3 coding sequence is TGTGCCAGCAGTGAGCCGACAGGGCCCAATCAGCCCCAGCATTTT.

The chain employs TRBV20-1 and TRBJ2-7; TRBD1 aligns across 7 bases. After removal of 6 bases from V and 0 bases from J, the junction contained 8 bases not matched to a gene. The CDR3 is made up of 14 amino acids. Germline lookup yields CDR1 DFQATT and CDR2 SNEGSKA (reference sequence). CDR3 sequence (DNA): TGCAGTGCCCTTAGACAGGGCTCCTCCTACGAGCAGTACTTC. Amino acids: CSALRQGSSYEQYF.

This clonotype showed up just a few times. The J gene is TRBJ1-6, the V gene TRBV7-3, with D unclear. Germline V gives CDR1 SGHTA, CDR2 FQGTGA. Trimming shortened V by 2 bases and J by 8 bases, and 10 bases separated the two germline ends. This CDR3 region has 14 residues. CDR3 nucleotides: TGTGCCAGCAGCTTAGACGGTTTTTATTCACCCCTCCACTTT. This gives the protein CASSLDGFYSPLHF.

The rearrangement joins TRBV10-3 to TRBJ1-1; TRBD1 aligns across 8 bases. With V trimmed by 6 bases and J by 3 bases, 6 bases remained unmatched. The CDR3 is 14 amino acids. Germline CDR1 is ENHRY and CDR2 is SYGVKD. CDR3 region: CAISATGADTEAFF. CDR3 sequence (DNA): TGTGCCATCAGCGCGACAGGGGCGGACACTGAAGCTTTCTTT.

This clonotype came up a few times. The chain links TRBV5-1 to TRBJ2-5; D might be TRBD2 (5 bases). TRBJ2-7 matches the DNA end more closely, so the J call is doubtful. Germline CDR1 and CDR2: SGHRS and YFSETQ. The CDR3 loop spans 14 amino acids. CDR3 in DNA: TGCGCCAGCAGCCAATCCGGGGTCTACTACGAGCAGTACTTC. Residues: CASSQSGVYYEQYF.

This sequence joins TRBV4-3 and TRBJ2-3; TRBD1 matches 7 bases. This CDR3 has 15 amino acids. CDR1 LGHNA and CDR2 YSLEER come from the germline V gene. Losses at the gene ends were 1 base for V and 5 bases for J; bases not matched to a gene: 6. As DNA, the CDR3 is TGCGCCAGCAGCCAAGCACAGGGGATCGGAGATACGCAGTATTTT. Translating it yields CASSQAQGIGDTQYF.

This clonotype was seen more than once but under ten times. The V call is TRBV7-8, the J call TRBJ2-1, with 7 bases identical to TRBD2. Germline CDR1 is SGHVS and CDR2 is FQNEAQ. Unmatched junction bases numbered 7, after V lost 2 bases and J lost 6 bases. The CDR3 sequence is 15 residues long. CDR3 region: CASSLWSGVGNEQFF. The CDR3 DNA reads TGTGCCAGCAGCTTATGGAGCGGGGTTGGCAATGAGCAGTTCTTC. The whole variable domain, remainder taken from reference TRBV7-8 and TRBJ2-1, is GAGVSQSPRYKVAKRGQDVALRCDPISGHVSLFWYQQALGQGPEFLTYFQNEAQLDKSGLPSDRFFAERPEGSVSTLKIQRTQQEDSAVYLCASSLWSGVGNEQFFGPGTRLTVL.

This clonotype was seen at least ten times. The CDR3 DNA is TGCGCCAGCAGCCAAGGGACCGGGTCGAAAAGCACAGATACGCAGTATTTT. Translation gives CASSQGTGSKSTDTQYF. The chain combines TRBV4-1 with TRBJ2-3; D remains ambiguous. In germline, CDR1 is MGHRA, CDR2 YSYEKL. The CDR3 contains 17 residues. Trimming took off 1 base at V and 0 bases at J, with 14 bases between the two ends.

This clonotype was detected only a few times. The chain carries TRBV20-1 and TRBJ2-1, with D perhaps matching TRBD1 or TRBD2 (6 bases each). Trimming stripped 6 bases from V and 6 bases from J, with 18 bases between. This CDR3 spans 14 amino acids. Germline CDR1 reads DFQATT; CDR2 reads SNEGSKA (reference sequence). The CDR3 nucleotides are TGCAGTGCCACCGACGCGGGGACAACCAATGAGCAGTTCTTC. Its protein is CSATDAGTTNEQFF.

This rearrangement joins TRBV11-2 to TRBJ2-5; TRBD1 matches 8 bases. Matching the DNA end better, TRBJ2-1 makes the J call doubtful. Per the germline V gene, CDR1 is SGHAT and CDR2 is FQNNGV. This CDR3 has 13 residues. The CDR3 loop reads CASSLVTGAEQFF. DNA for the CDR3: TGTGCCAGCAGCCTAGTGACAGGGGCTGAGCAGTTCTTC.

The V gene is TRBV7-2, the J gene TRBJ2-3; no clear D. CDR1 SGHTA and CDR2 FQGNSA come from the germline V gene. V was trimmed by 1 base and J by 2 bases, leaving 10 bases between them. CDR3 length: 15 amino acids. This CDR3 is CASSLGKRDTDTQYF. The CDR3 DNA follows: TGTGCCAGCAGCTTAGGGAAAAGGGACACAGATACGCAGTATTTT.

This clonotype was seen a few times. The chain combines TRBV30 with TRBJ2-6; D is perhaps TRBD2 (7 bases). CDR1 GTSNPN and CDR2 SVGIG come from the germline V gene (reference sequence). The CDR3 loop spans 18 amino acids. Trimming removed 0 bases at V and 0 bases at J, with 15 bases between. The DNA for the CDR3 is TGTGCCTGGAGTGTAGGGGGGGCGATGCTCTCTGGGGCCAACGTCCTGACTTTC. Translation gives CAWSVGGAMLSGANVLTF.

This clonotype occurred a few times. This chain links TRBV7-6 with TRBJ1-6; D uncertain. This CDR3 has 14 amino acids. Germline values: CDR1 SGHVS, CDR2 FNYEAQ. The ends were cut back, 6 bases at V and 7 bases at J, with 13 bases in the middle. The CDR3 loop is CASSLREGNSPLHF. The CDR3 region has the DNA TGTGCCAGCAGTCTAAGAGAAGGGAATTCACCCCTCCACTTT.